A single sample gave rise to the 7 T cell receptor beta chains below, sequenced in a study of blood T cells in healthy people across ages. Combining a sample-barcoded 5' primer with a J-beta primer mix, a second PCR ran for about 6 to 11 cycles. TCRdb recomputed calls from the 5' RACE reads with MiXCR, one row per CDR3 protein. The sample lists 1.5 million to 2 million distinct CDR3 sequences; about 50% were seen once. Sequencing was carried out using blood. Source of these receptors: a woman aged 35 to 49 in good health.

This clonotype turned up a few times. The V call is TRBV4-2, the J call TRBJ2-1; TRBD2 is a possible D gene (7 bases). The V gene lost 2 bases and the J gene lost 1 base, with 12 bases spanning the gap. CDR3 length: 16 residues. Germline V gene data show CDR1 as LGHNA and CDR2 as YNFKEQ. CDR3 region: CASSQRGGYSYNEQFF. In DNA form, the CDR3 reads TGTGCCAGCAGCCAACGCGGGGGCTATTCCTACAATGAGCAGTTCTTC.

The chain combines TRBV2 with TRBJ2-1; TRBD1 agrees at 7 bases. The ends lost 10 bases at V and 2 bases at J; junction bases unmatched: 5. CDR1 SNHLY and CDR2 FYNNEI come from the germline V gene. CDR3 size: 13 residues. This CDR3 is CATGTDPYNEQFF. The CDR3 coding sequence is TGTGCCACCGGGACAGATCCCTACAATGAGCAGTTCTTC.

This clonotype has only one observation. The CDR3 spells CASSLGPSGEKLFF. CDR3 nucleotides: TGTGCCAGCAGTTTAGGCCCGTCGGGGGAAAAACTGTTTTTT. V is TRBV28 and J is TRBJ1-4; no firm D call. CDR3 length: 14 amino acids. The V end lost 2 bases, the J end lost 8 bases, and 12 bases lay between the germline ends. CDR1 MDHEN and CDR2 SYDVKM come from the germline V gene.

The genes are TRBV29-1 and TRBJ1-1, with D unclear. This CDR3 spans 10 amino acids. Trimming stripped 6 bases from V and 5 bases from J, with 7 bases between. The V gene's germline CDR1 is SQVTM and CDR2 ANQGSEA. CDR3 in amino acids: CSVQITEAFF. CDR3 coding DNA: TGCAGCGTCCAAATAACTGAAGCTTTCTTT.

The chain employs TRBV4-2 and TRBJ1-1, with TRBD1 identical over 7 bases. Trimming cost V 4 bases and J 1 base; bases outside gene matches: 6. Germline V lookup: CDR1 LGHNA, CDR2 YNFKEQ. The CDR3 covers 15 residues. The CDR3 protein is CASSPGGTANTEAFF. The CDR3 DNA reads TGTGCCAGCAGCCCGGGAGGGACAGCGAACACTGAAGCTTTCTTT.

This clonotype was picked up a small number of times. The rearrangement uses TRBV6-1 and TRBJ2-3; 11 nucleotides match TRBD2. CDR1 and CDR2 from the germline V gene are MNHNS and SASEGT. The J segment lost 0 bases and the V segment lost 7 bases, leaving 18 bases of the junction unmatched. The CDR3 sequence is 20 residues long. This CDR3 reads CASTPGPISGGESSTDTQYF. For the CDR3, the DNA is TGTGCCAGCACCCCCGGCCCCATTAGCGGGGGGGAATCTAGCACAGATACGCAGTATTTT.

This clonotype was counted between two and nine times. DNA of the CDR3: TGCAGTGCTAGGGGGGAAGGTTACTCTGGGGCCAACGTCCTGACTTTC. It yields the protein CSARGEGYSGANVLTF. V gene TRBV20-1 combines with J gene TRBJ2-6, with D perhaps assigned TRBD1 or TRBD2 (5 bases each). CDR1 is DFQATT, CDR2 SNEGSKA, per germline (reference sequence). This CDR3 contains 16 residues. The germline V and J ends were trimmed by 3 bases and 0 bases, with 12 bases remaining between them.